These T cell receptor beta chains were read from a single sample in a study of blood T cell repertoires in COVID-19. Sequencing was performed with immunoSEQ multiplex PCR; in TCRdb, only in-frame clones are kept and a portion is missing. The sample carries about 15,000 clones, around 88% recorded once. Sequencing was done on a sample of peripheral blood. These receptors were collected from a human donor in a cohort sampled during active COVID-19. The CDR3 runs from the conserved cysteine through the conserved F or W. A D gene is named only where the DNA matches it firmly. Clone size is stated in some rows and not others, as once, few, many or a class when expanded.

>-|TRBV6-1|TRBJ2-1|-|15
TGTGCCAGCAGTGATGCGGGGGCGGGGAACAATGAGCAGTTCTTC
CASSDAGAGNNEQFF
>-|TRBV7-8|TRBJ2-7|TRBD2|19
TGTGCCAGCAGCTTGGCGGTCGGTTCAACGGGAGGGCTAGCCTACGAGCAGTACTTC
CASSLAVGSTGGLAYEQYF
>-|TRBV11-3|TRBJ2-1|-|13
TGTGCCAGCAGCCGTGGGCGGGACAATGAGCAGTTCTTC
CASSRGRDNEQFF
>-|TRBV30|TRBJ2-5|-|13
TGTGCCTGGAGTCTTACCACGTCCGGGACCCAGTACTTC
CAWSLTTSGTQYF
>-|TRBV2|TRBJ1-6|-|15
TGTGCCAGCAGGCACCCGACAGGTTACAATTCACCCCTCCACTTT
CASRHPTGYNSPLHF
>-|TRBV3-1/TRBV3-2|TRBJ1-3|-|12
TGTGCCAGCAGCCAAGTTTCGAACACCATATATTTT
CASSQVSNTIYF
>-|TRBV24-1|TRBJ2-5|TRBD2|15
TGTGCCACCAGTGTAGCGGGAGGCCCACAAGAGACCCAGTACTTC
CATSVAGGPQETQYF
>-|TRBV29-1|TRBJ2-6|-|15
TGCAGCGCCGGGACTGCTTCCTCTGGGGCCAACGTCCTGACTTTC
CSAGTASSGANVLTF
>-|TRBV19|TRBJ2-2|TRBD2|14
TGTGCCAGTAGTAGACTAGCGGGGACCGGGGAGCTGTTTTTT
CASSRLAGTGELFF
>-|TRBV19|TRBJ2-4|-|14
TGTGCCAGTAGTATAGGCAGGAACCAAAACATTCAGTACTTC
CASSIGRNQNIQYF
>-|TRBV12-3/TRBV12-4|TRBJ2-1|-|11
TGTGCCAGCTATCTCAGCAATGAGCAGTTCTTC
CASYLSNEQFF
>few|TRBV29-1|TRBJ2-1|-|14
TGCAGCGTTGACGACCCAGGACATAGCAATGAGCAGTTCTTC
CSVDDPGHSNEQFF
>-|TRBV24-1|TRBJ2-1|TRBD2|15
TGTGCCACCAGTGATAGCGGGGCATACGACAATGAGCAGTTCTTC
CATSDSGAYDNEQFF
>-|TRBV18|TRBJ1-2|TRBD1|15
TGTGCCAGCTCACCAGGACAGGGAGGCGACTATGGCTACACCTTC
CASSPGQGGDYGYTF
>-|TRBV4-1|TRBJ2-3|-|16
TGCGCCAGCAGCCAGGGAGGAAGGAGGGCCGCAGATACGCAGTATTTT
CASSQGGRRAADTQYF
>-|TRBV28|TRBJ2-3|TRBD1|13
TGTGCCAGCAGGGGGACAGGGTTAGATACGCAGTATTTT
CASRGTGLDTQYF
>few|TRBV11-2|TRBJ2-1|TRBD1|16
TGTGCCAGCAGCTTAAAGGGACAGAAAGTAGGGGATGAGCAGTTCTTC
CASSLKGQKVGDEQFF
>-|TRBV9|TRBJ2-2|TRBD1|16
TGTGCCAGCAGCGTAGAAAGGGACAGGGCCACCGGGGAGCTGTTTTTT
CASSVERDRATGELFF
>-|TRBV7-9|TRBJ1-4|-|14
TGTGCCAGCAGCGCAAGGGGCACGAATGAAAAACTGTTTTTT
CASSARGTNEKLFF
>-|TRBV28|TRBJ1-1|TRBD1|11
TGTGCGATCGACAGGGATCGTCGAGCTTTCTTT
CAIDRDRRAFF
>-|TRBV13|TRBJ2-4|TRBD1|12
TGTGCCAGCAGCCTTGACAGGGAAGTTCAGTACTTC
CASSLDREVQYF
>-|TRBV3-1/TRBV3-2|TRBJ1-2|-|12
TGTGCCAGCAGCCAAGACGGTGCGGGCTACACCTTC
CASSQDGAGYTF